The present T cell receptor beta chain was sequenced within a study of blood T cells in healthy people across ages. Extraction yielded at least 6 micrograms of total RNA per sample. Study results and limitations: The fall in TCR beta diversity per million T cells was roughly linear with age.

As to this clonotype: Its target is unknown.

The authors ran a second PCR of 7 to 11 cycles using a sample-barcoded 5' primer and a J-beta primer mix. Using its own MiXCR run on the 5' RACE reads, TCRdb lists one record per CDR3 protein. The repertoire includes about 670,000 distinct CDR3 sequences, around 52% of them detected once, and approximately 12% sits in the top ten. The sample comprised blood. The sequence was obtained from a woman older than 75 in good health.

In nucleotides, the CDR3 is TGTGCCAGCAGCTGGGCCAGGGAACACGAGCAGTACTTC. It is translated as CASSWAREHEQYF. The chain couples TRBV7-7 to TRBJ2-7, with TRBD1 as a possible D gene (5 bases). Germline V gene data show CDR1 as SSHAT and CDR2 as FNYEAQ (reference sequence). The V end lost 4 bases, the J end lost 5 bases, and 12 bases lay between the germline ends. The CDR3 has 13 amino acids.